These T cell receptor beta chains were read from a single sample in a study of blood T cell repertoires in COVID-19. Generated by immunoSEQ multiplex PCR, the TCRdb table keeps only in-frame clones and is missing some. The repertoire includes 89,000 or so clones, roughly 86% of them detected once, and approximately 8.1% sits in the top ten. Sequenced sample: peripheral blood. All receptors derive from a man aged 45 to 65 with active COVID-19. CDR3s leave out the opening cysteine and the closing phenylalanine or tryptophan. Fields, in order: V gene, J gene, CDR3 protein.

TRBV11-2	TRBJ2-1	ASSFELEYNEQF
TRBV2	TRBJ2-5	ASKFSTSSPETQY
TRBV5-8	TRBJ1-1	ASSSMTGARVNTEAF
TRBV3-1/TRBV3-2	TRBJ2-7	ASSRNGGGAEQY
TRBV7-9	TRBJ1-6	ASSSLGGSSSYNSPLH
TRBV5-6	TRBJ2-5	ASSFPGTSGQETQY
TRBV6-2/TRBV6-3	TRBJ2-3	ASSYSYRQRNSDTQY
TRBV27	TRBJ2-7	ASKPLSSGGRSGTSYEQY
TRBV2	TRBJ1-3	ASTQAPVSSGNTIY
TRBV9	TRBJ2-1	ASSVAPDYDEQF
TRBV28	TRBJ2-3	ASSYRLHSHTQY
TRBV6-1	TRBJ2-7	ASSEGLAGDYEQY
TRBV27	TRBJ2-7	ASSLYASSYEQY
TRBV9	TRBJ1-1	ASTPTGGNTEAF
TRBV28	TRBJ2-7	ASSRTGSSSYEQY
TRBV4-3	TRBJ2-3	ASSPRTATDTQY
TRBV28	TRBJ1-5	ASSPGGVSNQPQH
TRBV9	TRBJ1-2	ASSVEATGGEWYGYT
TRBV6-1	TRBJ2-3	ASSENFGGGSTDTQY
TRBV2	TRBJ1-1	ASTGGEDTEAF
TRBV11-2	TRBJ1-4	ASSLADRVSRGEKLF
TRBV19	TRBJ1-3	ASSMFGTGNTIY
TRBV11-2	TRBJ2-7	ASSLDPGSSYEQY
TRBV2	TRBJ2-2	ASRRTENTGELF
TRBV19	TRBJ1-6	ASSIGQNNSPLH
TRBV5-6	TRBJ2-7	ASTLGGDYEQY
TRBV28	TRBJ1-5	ASSREGTQPQH
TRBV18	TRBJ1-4	ASSPGLREKLF
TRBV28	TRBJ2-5	ASSFGPTGKETQY
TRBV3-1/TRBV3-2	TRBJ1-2	ASSQGFQDRDDYGYT
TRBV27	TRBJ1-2	ASSVGGANYGYT
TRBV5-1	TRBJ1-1	ASSQLTGHPLNTEAF
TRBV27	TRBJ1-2	ASSANTGYYGYT
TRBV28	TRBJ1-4	ASSLFPAVPTNEKLF
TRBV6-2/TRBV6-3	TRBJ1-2	ASSSPGRGDGYGYT
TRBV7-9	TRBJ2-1	ASVQPGLANNEQF
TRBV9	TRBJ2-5	ASSVDGSGSQETQY
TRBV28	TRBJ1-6	ASSLRQGNSPLH
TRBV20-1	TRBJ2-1	SASKNNEQF
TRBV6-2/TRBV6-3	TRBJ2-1	ASSYYGGGAVYNEQF
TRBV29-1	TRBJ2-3	SVPDRGADTQY
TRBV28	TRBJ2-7	ASSLLYEQY
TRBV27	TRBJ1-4	ASSTIPTGGVSEKLF
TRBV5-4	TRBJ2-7	ASSSGRAGTGSYEQY
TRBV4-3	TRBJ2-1	ASSHGYEQF
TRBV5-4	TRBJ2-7	ASSPSFAGGSYEQY
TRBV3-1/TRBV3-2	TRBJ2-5	ASKTYRSPQQETQY
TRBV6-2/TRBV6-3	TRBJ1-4	ASSRRQGNEKLF
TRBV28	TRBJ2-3	ASKTGGKDTQY
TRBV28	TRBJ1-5	ASSFSGQPQH
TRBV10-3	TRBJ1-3	AIRVFTRAGNTIY
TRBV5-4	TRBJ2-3	ASSLGGADTQY
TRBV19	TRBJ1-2	ASKPLGQGGGYT
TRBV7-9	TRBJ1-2	ASSSGTEDGYT
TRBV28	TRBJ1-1	ASSFVSSGEAF
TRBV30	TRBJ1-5	AWSEGLTTYSNQPQH
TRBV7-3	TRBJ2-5	ASSPRPQETQY
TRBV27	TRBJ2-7	ASTNTGQPYEQY
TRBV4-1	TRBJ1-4	ASSQPLRDLNEKLF
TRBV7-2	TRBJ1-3	ASSLQGWIGNTIY